What follows is one T cell receptor beta chain and its context. Its antigen is not identified. Incorporated into the TCR beta cDNA libraries were unique molecular identifiers, which served to reduce PCR and sequencing biases. Input amounts of roughly 0.85 to 11 million T cells were used. These gave about 500,000 cDNA molecules, so each molecule approximated one T cell. Each CDR3 protein is one row after TCRdb ran MiXCR on the PCR reads. The data show a few hundred thousand distinct CDR3 sequences, roughly 34% seen once. The sample is drawn from a study of post-analysis software for immune sequencing data. Study conclusions and caveats: F measure grouped same-batch samples tightly together.

The sequenced sample consisted of blood. The TCR originated in a girl between 2 and 17 years old with multiple sclerosis.

In DNA, the CDR3 is TGCGCCAGCAGCCCAACCCTGAAGACCCAGTACTTC. Residues: CASSPTLKTQYF. This sequence joins TRBV5-1 and TRBJ2-5; the D is unclear. Deletions cut 4 bases from V and 6 bases from J, with 10 bases between. This CDR3 spans 12 amino acids. CDR1 and CDR2 (germline): SGHRS, YFSETQ.